The 5 T cell receptor beta chains reported below all come from one sample, sequenced in a study of identical twins. One entry per CDR3 protein, called by TCRdb with MiXCR from the 5' RACE reads. This sample has fewer than 500,000 distinct CDR3 sequences, with roughly 24% found just once. These same records also appear under a second study, on T cells expressing NK-cell markers.

Sequencing was done on a sample of CD4+ T cells sorted from blood. The receptors stem from a woman aged 18-35 years in good health.

Only one count was recorded for this clonotype. This chain joins TRBV29-1 and TRBJ2-3; the D gene is possibly TRBD1 (6 bases). There are 13 residues in the CDR3. Germline CDR1 is SQVTM and CDR2 is ANQGSEA. The V end was cut by 7 bases, the J end by 1 base, with 12 bases between. The CDR3 DNA sequence: TGCAGCGGAGGGGGTGGGGGCACAGATACGCAGTATTTT. As protein: CSGGGGGTDTQYF.

The chain couples TRBV7-8 to TRBJ2-3; D remains unclear. V lost 2 bases to trimming and J lost 6 bases, with 9 bases between them. The CDR3 consists of 13 residues. The V gene's germline CDR1 is SGHVS and CDR2 FQNEAQ. CDR3 sequence reads: CASSLPEADTQYF. For the CDR3, the DNA is TGTGCCAGCAGCTTACCAGAAGCGGATACGCAGTATTTT.

This clonotype was observed a few times. V is TRBV7-2 and J is TRBJ1-1; 8 positions match TRBD1. There are 14 residues in the CDR3. V gave up 2 bases and J gave up 10 bases; unmatched junction bases: 9. CDR1 and CDR2 from the germline V gene are SGHTA and FQGNSA. CDR3 sequence: CASSLSVVDRGAFF. The CDR3 DNA follows: TGTGCCAGCAGCTTATCGGTAGTCGACAGGGGAGCTTTCTTT.

This clonotype was counted between two and nine times. The rearrangement joins TRBV20-1 to TRBJ2-5, with TRBD1 matching over 7 bases. Germline values: CDR1 DFQATT, CDR2 SNEGSKA (reference sequence). V dropped 5 bases and J dropped 5; count of bases not matched to a gene: 11. The CDR3 has 14 residues. The CDR3 spells CSADQTGQVETQYF. As DNA, the CDR3 is TGCAGTGCTGACCAGACAGGGCAAGTGGAGACCCAGTACTTC.

J is TRBJ2-1 and V is TRBV5-1, with 7 bases identical to TRBD2. This CDR3 spans 14 amino acids. V was clipped by 5 bases and J by 7 bases; unmatched bases: 9. The V gene's germline CDR1 is SGHRS and CDR2 YFSETQ. The CDR3 region is CASRAGATRNEQFF. For the CDR3, the DNA is TGCGCCAGCAGGGCGGGAGCAACGCGGAATGAGCAGTTCTTC. Variable domain in full (rest from reference TRBV5-1 and TRBJ2-1): KAGVTQTPRYLIKTRGQQVTLSCSPISGHRSVSWYQQTPGQGLQFLFEYFSETQRNKGNFPGRFSGRQFSNSRSEMNVSTLELGDSALYLCASRAGATRNEQFFGPGTRLTVL.